The clone carrying this TCR beta chain showed up just a few times. The antigen is not known. These data are taken from a study of chemoradiotherapy in HPV16-positive cancers. The wider study: A couple of HPV16-positive patients' cells yielded candidate HPV-specific clones and common motifs. Study-wide results and limits: Candidate HPV-specific clones and E7-related TCR motifs grew in tumor during treatment. For HPV16-positive patients, expanding HPV-responsive T cells associated with longer recurrence-free survival.

The CDR3 has 14 amino acids. J lost 2 bases, V lost 6 bases, and 3 bases had no gene match. From germline, CDR1 is MRHNA and CDR2 SNTAGT. The method was immunoSEQ multiplex PCR; TCRdb's version includes in-frame clones alone and lacks a portion of them. This repertoire shows about 4,800 clones, roughly 80% found once; its top ten account for less than 45%. The source is a human donor with HPV-associated anogenital cancer. This specimen was collected from a patient who underwent chemoradiotherapy. V usage is TRBV6-4 and J usage is TRBJ2-3, with 9 bases identical to TRBD2. The CDR3 DNA follows: TGTGCCAGCAGCGGCGGGGGGGCCACAGATACGCAGTATTTT. Its translation is CASSGGGATDTQYF.